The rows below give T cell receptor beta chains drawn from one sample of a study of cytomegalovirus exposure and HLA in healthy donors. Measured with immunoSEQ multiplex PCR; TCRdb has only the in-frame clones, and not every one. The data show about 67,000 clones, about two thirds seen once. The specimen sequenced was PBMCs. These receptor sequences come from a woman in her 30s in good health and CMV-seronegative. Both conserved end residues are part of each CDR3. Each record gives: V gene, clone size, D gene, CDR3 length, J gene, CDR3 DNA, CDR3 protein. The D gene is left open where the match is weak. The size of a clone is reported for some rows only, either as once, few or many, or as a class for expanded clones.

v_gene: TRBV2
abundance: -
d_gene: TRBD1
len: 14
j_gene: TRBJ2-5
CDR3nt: TGTGCCAGCAGTGCTGGGGACAGCACAGAGACCCAGTACTTC
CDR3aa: CASSAGDSTETQYF

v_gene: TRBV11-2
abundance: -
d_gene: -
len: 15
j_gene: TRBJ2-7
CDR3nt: TGTGCCAGCAGCTTATCCCTTGCGCAGGGCTACGAGCAGTACTTC
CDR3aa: CASSLSLAQGYEQYF

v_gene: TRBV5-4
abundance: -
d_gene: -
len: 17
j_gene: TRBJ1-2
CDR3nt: TGTGCCAGCAGCCAAGTATTAGAACAGGGCCTTAACTATGGCTACACCTTC
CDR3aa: CASSQVLEQGLNYGYTF

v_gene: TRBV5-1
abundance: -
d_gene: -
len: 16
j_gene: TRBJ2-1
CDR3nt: TGCGCCAGCAGCTTGAACGGAGGGACCGCCTACAATGAGCAGTTCTTC
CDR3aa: CASSLNGGTAYNEQFF

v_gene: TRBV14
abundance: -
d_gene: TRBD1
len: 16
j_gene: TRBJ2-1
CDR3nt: TGTGCCAGCAGCCAACTCACGGGACAGGGGGCTAATGAGCAGTTCTTC
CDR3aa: CASSQLTGQGANEQFF

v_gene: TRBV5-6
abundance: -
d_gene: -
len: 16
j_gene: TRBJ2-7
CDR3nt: TGTGCCAGCAGCTTGGGTTGGGGGGATCAGTCCTACGAGCAGTACTTC
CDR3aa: CASSLGWGDQSYEQYF

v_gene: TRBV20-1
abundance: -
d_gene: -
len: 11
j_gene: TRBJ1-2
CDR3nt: TGCAGTGCCACCCGGGACTATGGCTACACCTTC
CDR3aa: CSATRDYGYTF

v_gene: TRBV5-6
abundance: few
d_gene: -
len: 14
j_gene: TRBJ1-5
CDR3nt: TGTGCCAGCAGCTTACAGTTAGCGGGTCAGCCCCAGCATTTT
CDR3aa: CASSLQLAGQPQHF

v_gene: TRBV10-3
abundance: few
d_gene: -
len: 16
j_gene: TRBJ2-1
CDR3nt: TGTGCCATCAGGTCGGATGGCAGGCGAAACTACAATGAGCAGTTCTTC
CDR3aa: CAIRSDGRRNYNEQFF

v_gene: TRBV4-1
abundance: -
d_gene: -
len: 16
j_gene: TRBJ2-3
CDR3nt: TGCGCCAGCAGCCAATCGCCCCTGGCTGGGAGAGATACGCAGTATTTT
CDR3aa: CASSQSPLAGRDTQYF

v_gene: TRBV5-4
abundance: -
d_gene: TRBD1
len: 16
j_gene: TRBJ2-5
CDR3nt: TGTGCCAGCAGCTTACAGGGGACAGGGGGCGTAGAGACCCAGTACTTC
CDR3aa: CASSLQGTGGVETQYF

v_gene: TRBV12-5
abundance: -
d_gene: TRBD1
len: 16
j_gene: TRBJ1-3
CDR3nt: TGTGCTAGTGGTTTGGGGACAGGGGGCTCAGGAAACACCATATATTTT
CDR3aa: CASGLGTGGSGNTIYF

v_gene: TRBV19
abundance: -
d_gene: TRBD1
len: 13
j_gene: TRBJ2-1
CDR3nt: TGTGCCAGTAGTATCAACAGGGGCGATGAGCAGTTCTTC
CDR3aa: CASSINRGDEQFF

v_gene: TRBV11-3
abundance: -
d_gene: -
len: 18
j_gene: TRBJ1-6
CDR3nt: TGTGCCAGCAGCTTAAATAGGGGCCCGAGCTCCTATAATTCACCCCTCCACTTT
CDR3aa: CASSLNRGPSSYNSPLHF

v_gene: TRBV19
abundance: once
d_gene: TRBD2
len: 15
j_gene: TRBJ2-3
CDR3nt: TGTGCCAGTAGTGGAACTAGCGCCAGCACAGATACGCAGTATTTT
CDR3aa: CASSGTSASTDTQYF

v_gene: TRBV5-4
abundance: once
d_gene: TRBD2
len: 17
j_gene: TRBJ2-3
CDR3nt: TGTGCCAGCAGCTTGACCCAAATAGCGGGGGGGCAGTATACGCAGTATTTT
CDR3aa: CASSLTQIAGGQYTQYF

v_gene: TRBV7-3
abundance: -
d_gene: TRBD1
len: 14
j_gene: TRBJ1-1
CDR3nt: TGTGCCAGCAGCCCGACAGGGGCGAGGGGCGAAGCTTTCTTT
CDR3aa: CASSPTGARGEAFF

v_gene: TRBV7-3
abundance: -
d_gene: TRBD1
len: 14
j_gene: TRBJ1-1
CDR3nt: TGTGCCAGCAGCTTAAACACAGGGGGCACTGAAGCTTTCTTT
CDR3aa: CASSLNTGGTEAFF

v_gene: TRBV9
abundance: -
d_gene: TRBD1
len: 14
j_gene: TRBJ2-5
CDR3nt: TGTGCCAGCAGCTTCGGGACAGCACAAGAGACCCAGTACTTC
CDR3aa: CASSFGTAQETQYF

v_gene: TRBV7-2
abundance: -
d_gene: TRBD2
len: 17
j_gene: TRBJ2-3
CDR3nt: TGTGCCAGCAGCTTAGTGAGCGGGGGGAGGAGCACAGATACGCAGTATTTT
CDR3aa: CASSLVSGGRSTDTQYF

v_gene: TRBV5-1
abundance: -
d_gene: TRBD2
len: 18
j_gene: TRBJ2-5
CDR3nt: TGCGCCAGCAGCGTGACCGGGACTAGCGGGGGGGCCGGTGAGACCCAGTACTTC
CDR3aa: CASSVTGTSGGAGETQYF

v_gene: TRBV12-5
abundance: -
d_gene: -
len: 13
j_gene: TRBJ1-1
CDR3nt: TGTGCTAGTGGTTTGGATCGTAACACTGAAGCTTTCTTT
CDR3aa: CASGLDRNTEAFF

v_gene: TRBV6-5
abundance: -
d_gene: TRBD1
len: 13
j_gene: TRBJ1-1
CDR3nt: TGTGCCAGCAGTGGCCGACAGGGGGTTGAAGCTTTCTTT
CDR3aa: CASSGRQGVEAFF

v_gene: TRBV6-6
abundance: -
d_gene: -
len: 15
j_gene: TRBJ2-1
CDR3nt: TGTGCCAGCAGTTACTCTAGCGGACCTTACAATGAGCAGTTCTTC
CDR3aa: CASSYSSGPYNEQFF

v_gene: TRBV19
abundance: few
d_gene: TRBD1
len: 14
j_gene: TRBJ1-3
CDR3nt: TGTGCCAGTAGGGAGACAGGGGACGGAAACACCATATATTTT
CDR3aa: CASRETGDGNTIYF

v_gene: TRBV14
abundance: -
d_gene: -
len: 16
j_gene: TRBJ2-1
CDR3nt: TGTGCCAGCAGCCCCACCAGAGGGAGCTCCTACAATGAGCAGTTCTTC
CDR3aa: CASSPTRGSSYNEQFF

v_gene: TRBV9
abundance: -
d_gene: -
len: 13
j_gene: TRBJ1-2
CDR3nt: TGTGCCAGCAGCCCAGATCAGGGGAGCGGCTACACCTTC
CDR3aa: CASSPDQGSGYTF

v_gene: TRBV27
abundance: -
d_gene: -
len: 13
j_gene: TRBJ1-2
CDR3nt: TGTGCCAGCAGTCCAAGGGGTAACTATGGCTACACCTTC
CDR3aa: CASSPRGNYGYTF

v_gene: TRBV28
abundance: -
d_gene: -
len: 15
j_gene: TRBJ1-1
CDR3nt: TGTGCCAGCAGTGGGGTTTCTATGGGGGGAACTGAAGCTTTCTTT
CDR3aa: CASSGVSMGGTEAFF

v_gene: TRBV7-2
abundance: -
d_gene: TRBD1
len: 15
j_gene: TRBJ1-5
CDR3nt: TGTGCCAGCAGCTTCGGACAGGGAGGTGGTCAGCCCCAGCATTTT
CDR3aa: CASSFGQGGGQPQHF

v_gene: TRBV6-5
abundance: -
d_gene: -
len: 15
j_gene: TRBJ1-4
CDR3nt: TGTGCCAGCAGTTACTCGATGTCAGGGCGGGAAAAACTGTTTTTT
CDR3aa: CASSYSMSGREKLFF